These 11 T cell receptor beta chains share one sample of origin, sequenced in a study of CD8+ T cells in alopecia areata. In each case, RNA was isolated and then reverse transcribed into cDNA as the sequencing template. The assay was immunoSEQ multiplex PCR, and TCRdb's table has in-frame clones only and misses some. The sample includes 6,500 to 8,500 clones, roughly 70% of them seen just once. Sampling of alopecia areata patients yielded lesional scalp punch biopsies as well as peripheral blood. This sample comprised skin, obtained at week 0. Receptors originate from a human donor with alopecia areata.

This clone was counted between two and nine times. The V call is TRBV6-1, the J call TRBJ1-1; the D is unclear. The CDR3 runs to 14 residues. CDR1 MNHNS and CDR2 SASEGT come from the germline V gene. Trimming pared 5 bases from V and 3 bases from J, leaving 13 bases between. The CDR3 DNA reads as TGTGCCAGCAGTTCACAACCGGGATACACTGAAGCTTTCTTT. Residues: CASSSQPGYTEAFF.

The chain employs TRBV2 and TRBJ2-5, with D unresolved. Germline lookup yields CDR1 SNHLY and CDR2 FYNNEI. V lost 7 bases and J 4 bases, leaving 10 bases between the germline ends. The CDR3 is made up of 12 amino acids. Written as DNA, the CDR3 is TGTGCCAGCATAACCACGGGAGAGACCCAGTACTTC. Translation: CASITTGETQYF. Looking up the rest from reference TRBV2 and TRBJ2-5 gives the full variable domain: EPEVTQTPSHQVTQMGQEVILRCVPISNHLYFYWYRQILGQKVEFLVSFYNNEISEKSEIFDDQFSVERPDGSNFTLKIRSTKLEDSAMYFCASITTGETQYFGPGTRLLVL.

The chain uses TRBV7-9 and TRBJ1-5, with D possibly matching TRBD1 (5 bases). CDR3 length equals 15 residues. The germline V and J ends were trimmed by 4 bases and 0 bases, with 10 bases remaining between them. From germline, CDR1 is SEHNR and CDR2 FQNEAQ (reference sequence). In nucleotides, the CDR3 is TGTGCCAGCAGCTCTTCCGACAGTAGCAATCAGCCCCAGCATTTT. It codes for CASSSSDSSNQPQHF. The whole variable domain, remainder taken from reference TRBV7-9 and TRBJ1-5, is DTGVSQNPRHKITKRGQNVTFRCDPISEHNRLYWYRQTLGQGPEFLTYFQNEAQLEKSRLLSDRFSAERPKGSFSTLEIQRTEQGDSAMYLCASSSSDSSNQPQHFGDGTRLSIL.

This clone has just a few counts. This chain links TRBV30 with TRBJ1-1, with D possibly matching TRBD1 (5 bases). The CDR3 has 13 residues. Germline assignment: CDR1 GTSNPN and CDR2 SVGIG (reference sequence). V shed 1 base and J shed 3 bases, with 9 bases lying between them. This CDR3 reads CAWSADIDTEAFF. CDR3 coding DNA: TGTGCCTGGAGTGCGGACATAGACACTGAAGCTTTCTTT.

This clone was counted a few times. The chain is built from TRBV18 and TRBJ1-5; no clear D gene. Trimming removed 6 bases from V and 1 base from J, with 16 bases in between. This CDR3 has 16 amino acids. Germline CDR1 KGHSH, CDR2 LQKENI. The CDR3 protein is CASSPGEGASNQPQHF. CDR3 nucleotide sequence: TGTGCCAGCTCCCCCGGGGAGGGAGCGAGCAATCAGCCCCAGCATTTT.

The rearrangement uses TRBV27 and TRBJ2-1; unclear D gene. The CDR3 is made up of 13 amino acids. The V end was cut by 5 bases, the J end by 9 bases, with 14 bases between. Per germline, CDR1 MNHEY and CDR2 SMNVEV (reference sequence). As DNA, the CDR3 is TGTGCCAGCAGTCCTACCCCCCGGAGTGAGCAGTTCTTC. The encoded protein is CASSPTPRSEQFF.

The rearrangement links TRBV5-1 to TRBJ1-1, with unresolved D. There are 13 residues in the CDR3. Deletions cut 0 bases from V and 12 bases from J, with 15 bases between. The V gene's germline CDR1 is SGHRS and CDR2 YFSETQ. The DNA for the CDR3 is TGCGCCAGCAGCTTGGGAGAGGCCCGGAGAACTTTCTTT. It specifies CASSLGEARRTFF.

The chain recombines TRBV5-1 with TRBJ1-2, with 9 bases that match TRBD1. Germline CDR1 and CDR2: SGHRS and YFSETQ. This CDR3 comprises 12 residues. The ends lost 4 bases at V and 8 bases at J; junction bases unmatched: 3. The CDR3 DNA is TGCGCCAGCAGCAGGACAGGGGAGGGCTACACCTTC. This gives the protein CASSRTGEGYTF.

This clone was counted once. A junction boundary mismatches the germline segment, possibly from a read error. V gene TRBV4-2 combines with J gene TRBJ2-2; TRBD1 might be the D (6 bases). This CDR3 region has 15 residues. Germline V gives CDR1 LGHNA, CDR2 YNFKEQ. In DNA form, the CDR3 reads TGTGCCGGCAGCCCTGACAGGATAGATGGCGGGGAGCTGTTTTTT. Encoded protein: CAGSPDRIDGGELFF.

The chain has TRBV14 and TRBJ2-5; 9 nucleotides match TRBD1. Trimming at V came to 5 bases and at J to 5 bases, leaving 15 bases not matched to a gene. The CDR3 length is 17 residues. The germline V gene has CDR1 SGHDN and CDR2 FVKESK. The CDR3 nucleotides are TGTGCCAGCAGCGCTGACAGGGGGGGTTTTCGACGGGAGACCCAGTACTTC. It translates to CASSADRGGFRRETQYF. Together with reference TRBV14 and TRBJ2-5, the CDR3 gives the full variable domain: EAGVTQFPSHSVIEKGQTVTLRCDPISGHDNLYWYRRVMGKEIKFLLHFVKESKQDESGMPNNRFLAERTGGTYSTLKVQPAELEDSGVYFCASSADRGGFRRETQYFGPGTRLLVL.

This clone was observed a few times. V is TRBV6-4 and J is TRBJ2-4, with D uncertain. CDR3 length equals 14 residues. The V end was cut by 3 bases, the J end by 6 bases, with 12 bases between. Germline CDR1 is MRHNA and CDR2 is SNTAGT. The CDR3, as DNA: TGTGCCAGCAGTGAAGGTCCTGCAGGAAACATTCAGTACTTC. This gives the protein CASSEGPAGNIQYF.